The source of this TCR beta chain is a study of regulatory T cells in long-lasting Graves disease. Indicated time point: newly diagnosed GD, antithyroid drugs for less than 3 months. Isolated PBMC RNA provided the starting material for the TCR library. Notes on the study in general: Shared public clonotypes totalled 2,500 to 3,500 in persistent patients, compared with approximately 970 in new patients.

In this sample, this clonotype turned up a few times. Its antigen remains unidentified. Combining iRepertoire HTBI primers with Arm-PCR of CDR3 regions, the authors built TCR beta libraries. MiXCR, applied by TCRdb to the multiplex PCR reads, yields one record per CDR3 protein. The table records roughly 400,000 distinct CDR3 sequences, roughly 15% of them present only once. Germline V gives CDR1 SNHLY, CDR2 FYNNEI. There are 12 residues in the CDR3. The V and J ends lost 10 bases and 7 bases respectively, with 16 bases between them. Another study also made use of these data, one on T cells in Graves' hyperthyroidism and ophthalmopathy. That investigation notes: Using 13 V-J features, a model discriminated ophthalmopathy from stable hyperthyroidism.

The chain combines TRBV2 with TRBJ2-5; D is uncertain. The receptor comes from a young woman with Graves disease. The material was peripheral blood mononuclear cells (PBMCs), obtained at new diagnosis, from a patient treated with antithyroid drugs. The CDR3: CATTGLDGTQYF. CDR3 DNA sequence: TGTGCCACTACTGGGCTGGACGGGACCCAGTACTTC.